This TCR beta chain was obtained from a study of T cells after yellow fever vaccination. Findings and limits, study-wide: Detected again after the booster were most primary-vaccination clones, at 96% CD4 and approximately 87% CD8. A secondary response was less intense yet reached its peak sooner, at day 5 versus 15. Abundant contaminating clonotypes from the bulk population could appear in FACS-sorted repertoires.

Production of TCR cDNA was by 5'RACE template switching, which also added a universal primer site and UMIs. MiXCR, applied by TCRdb to the 5' RACE reads, yields one record per CDR3 protein. The sample lists fewer than 500,000 distinct CDR3 sequences; under 20% were seen once. This clonotype occurred many times. Its target is not known. Germline loops: CDR1 MNHEY, CDR2 SVGAGI. The CDR3 consists of 14 residues. Deletions cut 2 bases from V and 1 base from J, with 8 bases between. The chain links TRBV6-5 to TRBJ1-2; D is unclear. This receptor was obtained from a young man who received the YFV17D yellow fever vaccine. The sample was PBMCs, taken before the yellow fever booster vaccination. CDR3 sequence reads: CASSYSYFNYGYTF. Written as DNA, the CDR3 is TGTGCCAGCAGTTACAGTTACTTTAACTATGGCTACACCTTC.